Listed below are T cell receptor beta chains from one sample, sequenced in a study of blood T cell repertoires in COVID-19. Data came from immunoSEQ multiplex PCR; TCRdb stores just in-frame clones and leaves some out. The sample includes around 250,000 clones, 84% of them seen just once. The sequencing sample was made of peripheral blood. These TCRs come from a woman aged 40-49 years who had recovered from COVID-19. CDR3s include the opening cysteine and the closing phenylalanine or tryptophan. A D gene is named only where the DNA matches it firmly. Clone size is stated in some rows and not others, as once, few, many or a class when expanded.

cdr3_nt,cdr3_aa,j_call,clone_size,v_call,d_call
TGTGCCAGCAGTACTAGCGGGTACACAGATACGCAGTATTTT,CASSTSGYTDTQYF,TRBJ2-3,-,TRBV27,TRBD2
TGCGCCAGCAGCGTTAGCGGACCTGACCTCAATGAGCAGTTCTTC,CASSVSGPDLNEQFF,TRBJ2-1,-,TRBV5-1,-
TGTGCCAGCAGTTACTCGGACTTACCGATGGGGGAGCAGTACTTC,CASSYSDLPMGEQYF,TRBJ2-7,-,TRBV6-5,-
TGTGCCAGCAGCGCCGGGACAGGGCAAGGAAACACCATATATTTT,CASSAGTGQGNTIYF,TRBJ1-3,-,TRBV5-4,TRBD1
TGTGCCAGTAGTGTCGACAGGGTCGTTGAAAAACTGTTTTTT,CASSVDRVVEKLFF,TRBJ1-4,-,TRBV19,TRBD1
TGTGCCACCAGCAGAGTGGCAAGCGCTGAAGCTTTCTTT,CATSRVASAEAFF,TRBJ1-1,-,TRBV15,-
TGCGCCAGCAGTGAAGTAGCGTTGGACTCCGGGGAGCTGTTTTTT,CASSEVALDSGELFF,TRBJ2-2,few,TRBV10-1,-
TGTGCCAGCAGCTTTATCGACTATGGCTACACCTTC,CASSFIDYGYTF,TRBJ1-2,-,TRBV7-9,-
TGTGCCATCAGTGGCTCCGGGACAGGGCCCGAGCAGTACTTC,CAISGSGTGPEQYF,TRBJ2-7,-,TRBV10-3,TRBD1
TGTGCCAGCAGCGTCCGGGACACGAACACTGAAGCTTTCTTT,CASSVRDTNTEAFF,TRBJ1-1,-,TRBV9,-
TGTGCCAGCAGCCAAGTTCAGGGTGAAGCAGAGACCCAGTACTTC,CASSQVQGEAETQYF,TRBJ2-5,-,TRBV3-1/TRBV3-2,-
TGTGCCAGCAGCGGGGACAGGGGCGTTGTGAGCACTGAAGCTTTCTTT,CASSGDRGVVSTEAFF,TRBJ1-1,few,TRBV5-5,TRBD1
TGCGCCAGCAGCGATCCCGGACAGGAAGGAAGTGGCTACACCTTC,CASSDPGQEGSGYTF,TRBJ1-2,-,TRBV4-1,TRBD1
TGTGCCAGCAGCCATTTTTTACAGGCGGAAGATACGCAGTATTTT,CASSHFLQAEDTQYF,TRBJ2-3,-,TRBV3-1/TRBV3-2,-
TGTGCCAGCAGTCTACTATCGGATACGCAGTATTTT,CASSLLSDTQYF,TRBJ2-3,-,TRBV6-2/TRBV6-3,-
TGTGCCAGCACTTCGGACAGGGGGCTTTATGGCTACACCTTC,CASTSDRGLYGYTF,TRBJ1-2,-,TRBV28,TRBD1
TGTGCCTGGAGACAACAGGGGACCGGGGAGCTGTTTTTT,CAWRQQGTGELFF,TRBJ2-2,-,TRBV30,TRBD1
TGTGCCAGCAGGGGGGGGGCCTACGAGCAGTACTTC,CASRGGAYEQYF,TRBJ2-7,-,TRBV12-3/TRBV12-4,TRBD2
TGTGCCAGCTTTACCGGGACAGGGTTGTACGAGCAGTACTTC,CASFTGTGLYEQYF,TRBJ2-7,-,TRBV6-5,TRBD1
TGTGCCAGCAGTTTTCGGGATCGCCTGAACACTGAAGCTTTCTTT,CASSFRDRLNTEAFF,TRBJ1-1,-,TRBV28,-
TGTGCCAGCAGTGACAGTGTCAACTATGGCTACACCTTC,CASSDSVNYGYTF,TRBJ1-2,-,TRBV6-1,-
TGTGCCAGCACGTTGGCGAGAGGTTATATGGGCTACACCTTC,CASTLARGYMGYTF,TRBJ1-2,-,TRBV28,-
TGCGCCAGCATCCTCAGGGGCATTAGCAATCAGCCCCAGCATTTT,CASILRGISNQPQHF,TRBJ1-5,-,TRBV10-1,-
TGTGCCATCAGTTTAACGACAGGGGGCGCAGGAGCTTTCTTT,CAISLTTGGAGAFF,TRBJ1-1,-,TRBV10-3,TRBD1
TGTGCCAGCAGCCGAGGAGGATACGGGGAGCTGTTTTTT,CASSRGGYGELFF,TRBJ2-2,once,TRBV11-2,-
TGTGCCAGCAGTACCCAGACAGGGGGTAACTATGGCTACACCTTC,CASSTQTGGNYGYTF,TRBJ1-2,-,TRBV27,TRBD1
TGTGCCACCGGGAGCGGTACTAACTATGGCTACACCTTC,CATGSGTNYGYTF,TRBJ1-2,-,TRBV19,-
TGCGCCAGCAGCTACGACAGGGGTAGGAACGAGCAGTACTTC,CASSYDRGRNEQYF,TRBJ2-7,-,TRBV5-1,TRBD1
TGTGCCAGCAGTGTGAGGACAGACTATGGTCAGCCCCAGCATTTT,CASSVRTDYGQPQHF,TRBJ1-5,-,TRBV5-6,-
TGTGCCAGCAAAGGAGGGATAAGGGGTAATTCACCCCTCCACTTT,CASKGGIRGNSPLHF,TRBJ1-6,few,TRBV2,-
TGCGCCAGCAGCCAGGGACAGCGCACAGATACGCAGTATTTT,CASSQGQRTDTQYF,TRBJ2-3,-,TRBV5-1,TRBD1
TGTGCCAGCAGGAAGGACAGGCCTTTCACAGATACGCAGTATTTT,CASRKDRPFTDTQYF,TRBJ2-3,-,TRBV5-6,TRBD1
TGTGCCAGCAGACCAGGATTTCTGAGCTCCTACGAGCAGTACTTC,CASRPGFLSSYEQYF,TRBJ2-7,-,TRBV5-5,-
TGTGCCAGCAGCGTAGGGGGAGGGTATGGCTATGGCTACACCTTC,CASSVGGGYGYGYTF,TRBJ1-2,-,TRBV9,-
TGTGCCAGCCGTCTTGGTCGGTCCTACGAGCAGTACTTC,CASRLGRSYEQYF,TRBJ2-7,-,TRBV28,-
TGTGCCAGCAGCAAAGTCGAGGCTGCAGAAGGGCAGTACTTC,CASSKVEAAEGQYF,TRBJ2-7,-,TRBV21-1,-
TGTGCCAGCAGTGGGGGACAGGGGGCGGCCTACGAGCAGTATTTC,CASSGGQGAAYEQYF,TRBJ2-7,-,TRBV2,TRBD1
TGTGCCAGCAGTGCGGGAACAGTCTTTGAAGCTTTCTTT,CASSAGTVFEAFF,TRBJ1-1,-,TRBV2,-
TGTGCCAGCAGCTCGCCGGGACAGGGAGGAGGCTACACCTTC,CASSSPGQGGGYTF,TRBJ1-2,few,TRBV5-5,TRBD1
TGTGCCAGCAGCGCACAGGGTGACCTCACTGAAGCTTTCTTT,CASSAQGDLTEAFF,TRBJ1-1,once,TRBV7-9,-
TGTGCCAGCAGTGGGCCCAATCAGCCCCAGCATTTT,CASSGPNQPQHF,TRBJ1-5,-,TRBV2,-
TGCAGCGTCCGGGACACTAGTGAAGCTTTCTTT,CSVRDTSEAFF,TRBJ1-1,once,TRBV29-1,-
TGTGCCAGCAGCTTAGACTTGAAGGGGGACATGACCAAAAACATTCAGTACTTC,CASSLDLKGDMTKNIQYF,TRBJ2-4,-,TRBV7-2,-
TGTGCCAGCAGCTTAAGCGGGGGGAGATACAATGAGCAGTTCTTC,CASSLSGGRYNEQFF,TRBJ2-1,once,TRBV7-2,TRBD2
TGTGCCAGCAGCTCAGGGGTACAGCCCCAGCATTTT,CASSSGVQPQHF,TRBJ1-5,once,TRBV7-2,-